This T cell receptor beta chain was sequenced during a study of blood T cell repertoires in COVID-19. Study information: Researchers got acute and convalescent COVID-19 samples from the United States, Italy and Spain. PBMCs, B-cell-depleted T cells, or T cells were the source of the cDNA or gDNA that made up the material.

Original methodology: From reference gene primer amplification, estimates of nucleated cell counts were derived. Libraries were prepared by immunoSEQ multiplex PCR; TCRdb keeps only in-frame clonotypes and omits some of them. Clone size and V and J calls were adopted from that table, with D and trimming inferred from the DNA. Among about 210,000 clones listed, about 90% were seen once. The CDR3 has 14 residues. The V and J ends lost 9 bases and 5 bases, in that order; junction bases with no gene match: 9. The germline CDR1 and CDR2 sequences are ENHRY and SYGVKD. What was sequenced was peripheral blood. The receptor's source is a man aged 25 to 40 with acute or convalescent COVID-19. The rearrangement uses TRBV10-3 and TRBJ2-7; 11 nucleotides align to TRBD2. The CDR3: CAMRPGTSGNEQYF. Here the CDR3 DNA reads TGTGCCATGCGCCCGGGGACTAGCGGCAACGAGCAGTACTTC.